This T cell receptor beta chain stems from a study of blood T cell repertoires in COVID-19. TCRdb's table, derived via immunoSEQ multiplex PCR, lists solely in-frame clones and lacks some. The sample holds roughly 50,000 clones, 90% seen once. The trim removed 3 bases at V and 0 bases at J, leaving 8 bases unmatched. Germline loops: CDR1 LGHDT, CDR2 YNNKEL (reference sequence). This CDR3 is built from 17 residues. The sequence was obtained from a woman in her 40s with active COVID-19. The sequenced sample consisted of peripheral blood. This chain uses TRBV3-1 (or the pseudogene TRBV3-2) with TRBJ2-3; 8 bases are a match to TRBD2. CDR3 nucleotides: TGTGCCAGCAGCCATCGGGGCGGGGGGCCTAGCACAGATACGCAGTATTTT. Protein sequence: CASSHRGGGPSTDTQYF.